Detailed here is one TCR beta chain. The data were taken from a study of shared clonotypes between healthy human individuals. Overall study: A few men and a couple of women, aged 18 to 49, were donors.

The authors split each subset's genomic DNA evenly across several immunoSEQ plates. Profiled with immunoSEQ multiplex PCR; TCRdb holds only in-frame clones, not every one. The table includes some 500,000 clones, roughly 95% detected once. Source material: naive CD4+ T cells sorted from blood. The subset: CD45RA+ positively selected. The source of this sequence is a woman aged 25 to 39 in good health.

This chain's CDR3 is CASGLVLLEGANFGQFDFGQYF. The CDR3 DNA sequence: TGTGCTAGTGGTTTGGTACTCTTGGAAGGGGCCAATTTTGGCCAATTTGATTTCGGGCAGTACTTC. The chain links TRBV12-5 to TRBJ2-7; perhaps TRBD1 as D (5 bases). The V gene's germline CDR1 is LGHNT and CDR2 FRNRAP. The CDR3 has 22 residues. The germline V and J ends were trimmed by 0 bases and 9 bases, with 39 bases remaining between them.